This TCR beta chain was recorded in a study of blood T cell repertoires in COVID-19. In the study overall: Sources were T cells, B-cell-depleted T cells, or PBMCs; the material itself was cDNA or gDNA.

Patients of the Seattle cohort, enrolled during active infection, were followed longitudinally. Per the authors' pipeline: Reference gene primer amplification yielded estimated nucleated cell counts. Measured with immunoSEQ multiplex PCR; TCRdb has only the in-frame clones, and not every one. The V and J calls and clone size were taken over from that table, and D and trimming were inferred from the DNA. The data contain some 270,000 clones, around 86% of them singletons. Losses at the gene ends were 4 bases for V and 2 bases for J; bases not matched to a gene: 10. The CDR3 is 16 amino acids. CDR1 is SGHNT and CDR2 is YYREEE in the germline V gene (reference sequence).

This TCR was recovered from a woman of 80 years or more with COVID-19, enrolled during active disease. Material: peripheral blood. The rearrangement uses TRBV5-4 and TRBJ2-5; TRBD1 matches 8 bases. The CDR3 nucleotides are TGTGCCAGCAGCCGACGACAGGGGAGGACTCAAGAGACCCAGTACTTC. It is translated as CASSRRQGRTQETQYF.